This TCR beta chain originates from a study of shared clonotypes between healthy human individuals. Notes on the study in general: Naive subsets generally exceeded memory subsets in estimated richness. Relative to clonotypes present in all four donors, those not shared had lower generation probabilities.

Germline loops: CDR1 SGHRS, CDR2 YFSETQ. The trim removed 2 bases at V and 5 bases at J, leaving 5 bases unmatched. This CDR3 is built from 16 residues. Deep-level settings were used for running the assay. Repertoires were generated with immunoSEQ multiplex PCR, while TCRdb's copy carries only in-frame clones and drops some. The profile shows roughly 2 million clones, around 95% of them singletons. This clone came up once. What it binds is unknown. Adult Caucasians living in Nashville, Tennessee made up all of the donors. The receptor comes from a man aged 18 to 29 in good health. V gene TRBV5-1 combines with J gene TRBJ2-3; 13 bases are shared with TRBD2. What was sequenced was naive CD4+ T cells sorted from blood. Subset defined: CD45RA+ positively selected. CDR3 loop: CASSLLTSGGLDTQYF. CDR3 coding DNA: TGCGCCAGCAGCTTATTGACTAGCGGGGGGTTAGATACGCAGTATTTT.